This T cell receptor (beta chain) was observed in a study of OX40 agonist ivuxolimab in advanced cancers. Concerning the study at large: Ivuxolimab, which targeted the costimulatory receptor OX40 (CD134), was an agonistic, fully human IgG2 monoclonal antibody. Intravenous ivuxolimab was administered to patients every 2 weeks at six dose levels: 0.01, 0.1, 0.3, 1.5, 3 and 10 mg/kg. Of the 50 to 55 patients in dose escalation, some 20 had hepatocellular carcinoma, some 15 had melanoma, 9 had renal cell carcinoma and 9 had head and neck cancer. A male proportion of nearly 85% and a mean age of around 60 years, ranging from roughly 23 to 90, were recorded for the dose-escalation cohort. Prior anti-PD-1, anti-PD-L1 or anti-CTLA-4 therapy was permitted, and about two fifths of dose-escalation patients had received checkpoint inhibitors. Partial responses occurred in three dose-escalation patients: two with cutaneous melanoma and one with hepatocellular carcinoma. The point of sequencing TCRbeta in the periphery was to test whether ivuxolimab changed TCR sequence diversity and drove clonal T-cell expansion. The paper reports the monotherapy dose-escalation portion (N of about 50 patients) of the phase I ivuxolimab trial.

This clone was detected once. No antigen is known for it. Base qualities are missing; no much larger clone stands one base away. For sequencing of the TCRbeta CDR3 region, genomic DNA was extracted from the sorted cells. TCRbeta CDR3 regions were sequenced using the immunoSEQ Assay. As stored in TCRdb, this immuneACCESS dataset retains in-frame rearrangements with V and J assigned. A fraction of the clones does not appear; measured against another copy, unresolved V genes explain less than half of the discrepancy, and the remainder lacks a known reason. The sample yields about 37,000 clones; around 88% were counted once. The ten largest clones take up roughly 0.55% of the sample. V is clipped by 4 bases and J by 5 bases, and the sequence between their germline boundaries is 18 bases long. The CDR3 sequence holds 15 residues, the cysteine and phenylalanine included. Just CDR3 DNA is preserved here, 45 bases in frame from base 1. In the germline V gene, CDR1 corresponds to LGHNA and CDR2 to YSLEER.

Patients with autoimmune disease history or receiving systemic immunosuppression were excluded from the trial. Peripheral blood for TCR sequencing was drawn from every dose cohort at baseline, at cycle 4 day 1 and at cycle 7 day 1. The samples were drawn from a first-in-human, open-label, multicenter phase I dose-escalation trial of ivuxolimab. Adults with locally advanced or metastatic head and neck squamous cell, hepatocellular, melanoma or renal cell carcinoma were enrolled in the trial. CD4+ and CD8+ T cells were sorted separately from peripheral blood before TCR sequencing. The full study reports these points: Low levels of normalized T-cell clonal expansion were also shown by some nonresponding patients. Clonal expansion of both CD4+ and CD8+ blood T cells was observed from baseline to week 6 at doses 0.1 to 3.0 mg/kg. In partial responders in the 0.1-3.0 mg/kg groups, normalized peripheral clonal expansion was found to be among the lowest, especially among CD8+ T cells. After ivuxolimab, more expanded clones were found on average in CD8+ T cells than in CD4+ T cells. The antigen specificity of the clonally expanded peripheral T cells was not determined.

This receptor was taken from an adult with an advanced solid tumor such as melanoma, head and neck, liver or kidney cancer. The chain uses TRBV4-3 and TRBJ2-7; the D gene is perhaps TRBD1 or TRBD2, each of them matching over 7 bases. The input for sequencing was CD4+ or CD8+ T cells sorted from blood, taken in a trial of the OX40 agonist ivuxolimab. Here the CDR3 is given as CASSPTGRGQDEQYF. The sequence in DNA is TGCGCCAGCAGCCCCACGGGGAGGGGGCAGGACGAGCAGTACTTC.